The sequence of this T cell receptor (beta chain) was determined in a study of Graves' ophthalmopathy and Graves' hyperthyroidism. Whole-study context: No progression to ophthalmopathy over 18 months defined stable hyperthyroidism.

General study findings and limits: Blood also contained most of the expanded thyroid clonotypes above 0.001 frequency.

The trim removed 6 bases at V and 6 bases at J, leaving 10 bases unmatched. The CDR3 totals 14 residues. Germline values: CDR1 MDHEN, CDR2 SYDVKM. RNA transcripts provided the template for amplifying TCR beta CDR3 regions. In the first round, RT-PCR was carried out with HTBI primers, and a multiplex PCR formed the second round. MiXCR, applied by TCRdb to the multiplex PCR reads, yields one record per CDR3 protein. The sample carries a few hundred thousand distinct CDR3 sequences, 39% recorded once. In this sample, this clonotype turned up a few times. As yet, its antigen is unknown. Hyperthyroidism patients had new diagnoses, durations under 2 months, and ages of 18 to 65. As diagnostic evidence, clinical symptoms, serum thyroxine, TRAb, thyroid ultrasound and orbital computed tomography were relied upon.

The sequence derives from an adult man with Graves' hyperthyroidism. The source material was peripheral blood or thyroid tissue (not recorded which). V and J are TRBV28 and TRBJ1-1; 7 bases are a match to TRBD1. The chain's CDR3 is CASRGQDWPPEAFF. CDR3 DNA: TGTGCCAGCAGAGGACAGGACTGGCCTCCTGAAGCTTTCTTT.